A selection of T cell receptor beta chains follows, all from one sample in a study of metastatic and nonmetastatic thyroid tumors. TCRdb re-analyzed the PCR reads using MiXCR. The data hold 35,000 to 50,000 clones, with around a fifth observed a single time. Sequencing was done on a sample of blood. The receptor source for this set is a female donor with papillary thyroid cancer or a benign thyroid nodule (not recorded which). Some clones in this sample may be carry-over from other donors' samples. Both conserved end residues are part of each CDR3. A D gene is named only where the DNA matches it firmly. Size values are once, few and many counts, or a class for expanded clones, and some rows have none.

13	TRBJ2-1	.	TRBV7-6	.	CASSIYTNFEQFF	TGTGCCAGCAGTATATACACCAACTTTGAGCAGTTCTTC
10	TRBJ1-2	TRBD1	TRBV19	many	CAHRGYGYTF	TGTGCCCACAGGGGATATGGCTACACCTTC
16	TRBJ2-3	TRBD2	TRBV20-1	many	CSARGLAGGDTDTQYF	TGCAGTGCTAGAGGACTAGCGGGAGGGGATACAGATACGCAGTATTTT
13	TRBJ2-7	.	TRBV7-2	once	CASIPGPTYEHYF	TGTGCCAGCATCCCTGGTCCAACCTACGAGCATTACTTC
16	TRBJ2-3	TRBD2	TRBV12-3/TRBV12-4	many	CASSTTSGRSTDTQYF	TGTGCCAGCAGCACTACTAGCGGAAGGAGCACAGATACGCAGTATTTT
15	TRBJ2-1	TRBD2	TRBV7-8	many	CASSWGTSGRVEQFF	TGTGCCAGCAGCTGGGGGACTAGCGGGAGGGTTGAGCAGTTCTTC
14	TRBJ2-5	TRBD1	TRBV6-1	many	CASSLQGLGETQYF	TGTGCCAGCAGTTTACAGGGGTTGGGCGAGACCCAGTACTTC
15	TRBJ2-5	.	TRBV20-1	few	CSAANRLADQETQYF	TGCAGTGCTGCTAACCGTCTGGCGGACCAAGAGACCCAGTACTTC
14	TRBJ2-7	.	TRBV5-1	many	CASSLDQVAHEQYF	TGCGCCAGCAGCTTGGATCAGGTGGCCCACGAGCAGTACTTC
21	TRBJ2-3	TRBD2	TRBV20-1	few	CSARDRANRYRTSGKRDTQYF	TGCAGTGCTAGAGATAGAGCCAACAGATACCGGACTAGCGGAAAGAGGGATACGCAGTATTTT
14	TRBJ1-3	.	TRBV5-4	many	CASSLGGTGNTIYF	TGTGCCAGCAGCTTGGGGGGAACTGGAAACACCATATATTTT
15	TRBJ2-1	.	TRBV27	.	CASSLGVIPYNEQFF	TGTGCCAGCAGTTTAGGCGTGATCCCCTACAATGAGCAGTTCTTC
13	TRBJ2-1	.	TRBV27	many	CASSLDRGNEQFF	TGTGCCAGCAGTTTGGACCGAGGGAATGAGCAGTTCTTC
17	TRBJ2-3	TRBD2	TRBV11-2	.	CASSLGGLCGRADTQYF	TGTGCCAGCAGCTTAGGGGGTTTGTGCGGGAGGGCAGATACGCAGTATTTT
16	TRBJ2-3	TRBD2	TRBV29-1	many	CSVVGETSGITDTQYF	TGCAGCGTTGTAGGCGAGACTAGCGGAATCACAGATACGCAGTATTTT
13	TRBJ2-3	.	TRBV9	many	CASSVVSTDTQYF	TGTGCCAGCAGCGTAGTCAGCACAGATACGCAGTATTTT
15	TRBJ2-7	TRBD1	TRBV6-1	.	CASCVEIQGAYKQYF	TGTGCCAGCTGTGTAGAAATACAGGGGGCATACAAGCAGTACTTC
12	TRBJ1-1	.	TRBV29-1	.	CSVEAVDTEAFF	TGCAGCGTTGAGGCGGTGGACACTGAAGCTTTCTTT
14	TRBJ2-3	.	TRBV19	few	CASDSTGPGDTQYF	TGTGCCAGTGATTCTACGGGACCGGGGGATACGCAGTATTTT
16	TRBJ2-2	TRBD1	TRBV20-1	few	CSARYLGTGYIGELFF	TGCAGTGCTAGATACCTAGGGACAGGGTACATCGGGGAGCTGTTTTTT
14	TRBJ2-7	.	TRBV3-1	.	CASSQTKSSYEQYF	TGTGCCAGCAGCCAAACAAAGAGCTCCTACGAGCAGTACTTC
17	TRBJ2-5	TRBD2	TRBV30	many	CAWSGTSGSYTQETQYF	TGTGCCTGGAGTGGGACTAGCGGGAGTTATACACAAGAGACCCAGTACTTC
15	TRBJ2-3	.	TRBV27	many	CASSLGIGGTDTQYF	TGTGCCAGCAGTTTAGGGATAGGAGGCACAGATACGCAGTATTTT
17	TRBJ2-6	.	TRBV6-2/TRBV6-3	few	CASSYSDGFSGANVLTF	TGTGCCAGCAGTTACTCGGACGGCTTCTCTGGTGCCAACGTCTTGACTTTC
13	TRBJ1-4	TRBD1	TRBV12-3/TRBV12-4	many	CASSFGTGEKLFF	TGTGCCAGCAGTTTCGGGACAGGTGAAAAACTGTTTTTT
17	TRBJ2-7	.	TRBV7-5	many	CISVSSSGQDDSYEQYF	.
13	TRBJ2-4	.	TRBV28	many	CASSGLPSNIQYF	TGTGCCAGCAGTGGACTGCCCTCAAACATTCAGTACTTC
15	TRBJ1-2	TRBD1	TRBV28	few	CASSAATGAWYGYTF	TGTGCCAGCAGTGCCGCTACAGGGGCATGGTATGGCTACACCTTC
14	TRBJ2-1	TRBD2	TRBV5-1	many	CASSTSGNYNEQFF	TGCGCCAGCAGCACCAGCGGGAACTACAATGAGCAGTTCTTC
15	TRBJ2-7	TRBD2	TRBV20-1	.	CSATDSREGRYEQYF	TGCAGTGCTACAGATTCACGGGAGGGCCGCTACGAGCAGTACTTC
20	TRBJ2-1	TRBD1	TRBV6-5	many	CASSTTGTGGGGNSYNEQFF	TGTGCCAGCAGTACAACCGGGACAGGGGGAGGGGGCAACTCCTACAATGAGCAGTTCTTC
15	TRBJ1-4	TRBD1	TRBV9	many	CASSVEGQRNEKLFF	TGTGCCAGCAGCGTGGAGGGACAGAGAAATGAAAAACTGTTTTTT
14	TRBJ2-7	.	TRBV7-8	.	CASSLGVSSYEQYF	TGTGCCAGCAGCTTAGGAGTGAGCTCCTACGAGCAGTACTTC
16	TRBJ2-7	.	TRBV20-1	many	CSARDPRAGLSYEQYF	TGCAGTGCTAGAGATCCACGGGCAGGGCTTTCCTACGAGCAGTACTTC
14	TRBJ2-1	TRBD2	TRBV28	medium-sized	CASSIAGGPNEQFF	TGTGCCAGCAGTATAGCGGGAGGACCTAATGAGCAGTTCTTC
17	TRBJ2-5	.	TRBV5-5	many	CASSRAPGGPLQETQYF	TGTGCCAGCAGCCGTGCTCCTGGGGGCCCATTACAAGAGACCCAGTACTTC
13	TRBJ2-3	.	TRBV5-6	.	CASITGRIDTQYF	TGTGCCAGCATTACTGGGCGCATAGATACTCAGTATTTT
16	TRBJ2-5	.	TRBV9	.	CASARQARSTGETQYF	TGTGCCAGCGCCCGACAGGCGCGCTCGACGGGGGAGACCCAGTACTTC
16	TRBJ2-2	TRBD2	TRBV11-1	once	CASSSLAGGYTVDLFF	TGTGCCAGCAGCTCATTAGCGGGAGGATACACCGTGGATCTGTTTTTT
14	TRBJ1-6	TRBD1	TRBV6-1	many	CASRPGGENSPLHF	TGTGCCAGCAGACCAGGGGGAGAAAATTCACCCCTCCACTTT
13	TRBJ1-1	.	TRBV6-1	few	CASRTDKNTEAFF	TGTGCCAGCAGAACGGACAAGAACACTGAAGCTTTCTTT
14	TRBJ1-2	.	TRBV2	few	CASSDRECGSGYTF	TGTGCCAGCAGTGACAGGGAATGTGGCTCTGGCTACACCTTC
16	TRBJ2-7	.	TRBV6-1	.	CASSTNELGSRYEQYF	TGTGCCAGCAGCACCAATGAACTGGGTTCCAGATACGAGCAGTACTTC
15	TRBJ1-2	TRBD1	TRBV12-3/TRBV12-4	few	CASSFGQGAYYGYTF	TGTGCCAGCAGCTTTGGACAGGGGGCCTACTATGGCTACACCTTC
14	TRBJ2-1	TRBD2	TRBV30	many	CAWSDGTSGSSQFF	TGTGCCTGGAGTGACGGGACTAGCGGGAGTTCTCAGTTCTTC
15	TRBJ2-2	TRBD2	TRBV12-3/TRBV12-4	many	CASGEAGGGTGELFF	TGTGCCAGCGGAGAGGCGGGAGGGGGCACCGGGGAGCTGTTTTTT
18	TRBJ1-3	.	TRBV4-3	many	CASSQDWVGRSSGNTIYF	TGCGCCAGCAGCCAAGATTGGGTCGGCCGGTCCTCTGGAAACACCATATATTTT
16	TRBJ1-2	.	TRBV11-3	.	CASSFPVSGGRRCYTF	TGTGCCAGCAGCTTCCCCGTGAGTGGAGGGCGCCGATGCTACACCTTC
15	TRBJ2-5	TRBD2	TRBV20-1	many	CSADDGLAKTGTQYF	TGCAGTGCTGATGATGGACTAGCGAAAACGGGGACCCAGTACTTC
16	TRBJ2-1	TRBD2	TRBV6-4	many	CASSGTGTSGSNEQFF	TGTGCCAGCAGTGGGACAGGGACTAGCGGGAGCAATGAGCAGTTCTTC
15	TRBJ2-1	TRBD2	TRBV20-1	many	CSARDPSGELARQFF	TGCAGTGCTAGAGATCCCAGCGGGGAACTTGCTCGGCAGTTCTTC
13	TRBJ1-1	.	TRBV28	.	CASSFRGGSEALF	TGTGCCAGCAGTTTTCGAGGGGGGAGTGAAGCTTTATTT
13	TRBJ2-1	.	TRBV20-1	many	CSASVGSSNEQFF	TGCAGTGCTAGCGTCGGGAGTTCAAATGAGCAGTTCTTC
15	TRBJ2-5	TRBD1	TRBV5-1	many	CASSMDRALQETQYF	TGCGCCAGCAGCATGGACAGGGCCTTACAAGAGACCCAGTACTTC